This TCR beta chain was sequenced for a study of T cells in localized non-small cell lung cancer. The data were produced by immunoSEQ multiplex PCR, yet TCRdb's version contains in-frame clones alone and is incomplete. Among nearly 11,000 clones, 65% to 90% were seen once, and the ten largest hold roughly a fifth. The sequencing used peripheral blood mononuclear cells, collected before any cancer treatment. This TCR was sampled from a female donor aged 60 or older with stage II lung adenocarcinoma.

CDR3 residues: CASSSRDVSGNTIYF. The CDR3, as DNA: TGTGCCAGCAGTTCGCGGGACGTCTCTGGAAACACCATATATTTT. V and J are TRBV6-6 and TRBJ1-3; D perhaps matches TRBD1 (5 bases). The V end was cut by 4 bases, the J end by 0 bases, with 10 bases between. The germline V gene encodes CDR1 MNHNY and CDR2 SVGAGI (reference sequence). The CDR3 length is 15 residues.